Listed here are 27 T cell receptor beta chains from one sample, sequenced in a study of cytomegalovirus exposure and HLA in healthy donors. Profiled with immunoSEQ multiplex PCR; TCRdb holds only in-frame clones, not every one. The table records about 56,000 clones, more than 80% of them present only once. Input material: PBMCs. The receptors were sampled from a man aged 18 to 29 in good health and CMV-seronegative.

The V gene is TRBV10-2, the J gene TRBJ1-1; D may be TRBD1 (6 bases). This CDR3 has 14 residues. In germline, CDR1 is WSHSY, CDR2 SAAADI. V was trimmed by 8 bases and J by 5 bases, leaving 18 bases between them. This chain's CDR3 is CASGRYSQGTEAFF. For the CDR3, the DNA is TGCGCCAGCGGCCGGTATTCACAGGGAACTGAAGCTTTCTTT.

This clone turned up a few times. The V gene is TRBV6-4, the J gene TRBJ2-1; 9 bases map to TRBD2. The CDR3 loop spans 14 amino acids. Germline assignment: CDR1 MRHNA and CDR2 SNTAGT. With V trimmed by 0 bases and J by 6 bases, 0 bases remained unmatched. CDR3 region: CASSDSSGSNEQFF. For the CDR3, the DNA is TGTGCCAGCAGTGACTCTAGCGGGAGCAATGAGCAGTTCTTC.

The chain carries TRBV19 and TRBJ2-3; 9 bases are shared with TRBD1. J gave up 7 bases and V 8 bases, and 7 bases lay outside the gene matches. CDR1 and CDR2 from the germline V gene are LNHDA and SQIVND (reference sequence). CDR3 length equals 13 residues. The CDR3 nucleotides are TGTGCCAGTGGGGGAGGACAGGGGAATACGCAGTATTTT. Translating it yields CASGGGQGNTQYF.

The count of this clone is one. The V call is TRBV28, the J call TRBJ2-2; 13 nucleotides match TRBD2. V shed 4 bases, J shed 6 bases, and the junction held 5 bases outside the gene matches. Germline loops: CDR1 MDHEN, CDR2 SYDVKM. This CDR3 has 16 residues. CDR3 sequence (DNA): TGTGCCAGCAGTTCTAGGACTAGCGGGAGTGCCGGGGAGCTGTTTTTT. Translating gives CASSSRTSGSAGELFF.

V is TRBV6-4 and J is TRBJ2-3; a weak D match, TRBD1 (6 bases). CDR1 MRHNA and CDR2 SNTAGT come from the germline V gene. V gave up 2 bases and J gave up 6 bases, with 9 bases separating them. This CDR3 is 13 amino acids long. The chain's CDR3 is CASSDRGTDTQYF. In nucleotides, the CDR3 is TGTGCCAGCAGTGACAGGGGGACGGATACGCAGTATTTT.

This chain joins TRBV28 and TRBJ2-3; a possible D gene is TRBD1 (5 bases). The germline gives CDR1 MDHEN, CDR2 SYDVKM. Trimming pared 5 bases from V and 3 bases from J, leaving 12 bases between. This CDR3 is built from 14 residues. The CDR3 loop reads CASSLEGETDTQYF. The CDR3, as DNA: TGTGCCAGCAGTCTTGAAGGGGAAACAGATACGCAGTATTTT. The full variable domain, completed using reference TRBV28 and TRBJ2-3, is DVKVTQSSRYLVKRTGEKVFLECVQDMDHENMFWYRQDPGLGLRLIYFSYDVKMKEKGDIPEGYSVSREKKERFSLILESASTNQTSMYLCASSLEGETDTQYFGPGTRLTVL.

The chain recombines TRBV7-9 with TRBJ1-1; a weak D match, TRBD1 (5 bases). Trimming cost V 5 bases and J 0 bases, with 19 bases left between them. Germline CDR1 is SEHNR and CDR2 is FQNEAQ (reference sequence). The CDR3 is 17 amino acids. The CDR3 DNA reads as TGTGCCAGCAGCGCCTTTCAGGGTTTAATAGTGAACACTGAAGCTTTCTTT. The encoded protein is CASSAFQGLIVNTEAFF.

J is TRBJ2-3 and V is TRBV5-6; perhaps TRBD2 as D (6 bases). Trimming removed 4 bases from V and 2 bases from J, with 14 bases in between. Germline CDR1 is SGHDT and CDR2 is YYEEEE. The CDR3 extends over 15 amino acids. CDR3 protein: CASSTTGGNTDTQYF. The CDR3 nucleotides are TGTGCCAGCAGCACCACCGGGGGTAACACAGATACGCAGTATTTT.

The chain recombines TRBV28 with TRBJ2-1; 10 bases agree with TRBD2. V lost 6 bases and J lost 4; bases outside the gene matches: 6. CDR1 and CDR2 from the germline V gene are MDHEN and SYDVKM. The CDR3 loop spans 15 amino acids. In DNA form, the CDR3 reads TGTGCCAGCAGAGAACTAGCGGGAAGGTACAATGAGCAGTTCTTC. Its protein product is CASRELAGRYNEQFF.

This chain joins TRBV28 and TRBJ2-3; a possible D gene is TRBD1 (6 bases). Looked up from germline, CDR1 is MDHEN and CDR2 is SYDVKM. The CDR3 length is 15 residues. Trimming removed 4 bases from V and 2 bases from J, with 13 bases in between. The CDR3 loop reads CASSSGHINTDTQYF. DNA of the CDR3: TGTGCCAGCAGTTCGGGACATATAAACACAGATACGCAGTATTTT. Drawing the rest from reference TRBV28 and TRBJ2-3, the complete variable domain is DVKVTQSSRYLVKRTGEKVFLECVQDMDHENMFWYRQDPGLGLRLIYFSYDVKMKEKGDIPEGYSVSREKKERFSLILESASTNQTSMYLCASSSGHINTDTQYFGPGTRLTVL.

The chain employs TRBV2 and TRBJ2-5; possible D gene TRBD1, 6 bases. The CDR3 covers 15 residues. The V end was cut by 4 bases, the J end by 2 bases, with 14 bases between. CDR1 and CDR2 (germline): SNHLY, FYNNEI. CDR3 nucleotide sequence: TGTGCCAGCAGTGGGGGGCCCGCTCTACAAGAGACCCAGTACTTC. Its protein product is CASSGGPALQETQYF.

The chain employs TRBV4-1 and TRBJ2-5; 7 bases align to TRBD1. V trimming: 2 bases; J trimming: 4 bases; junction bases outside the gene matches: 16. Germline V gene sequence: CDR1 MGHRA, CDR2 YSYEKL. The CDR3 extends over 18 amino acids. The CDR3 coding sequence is TGCGCCAGCAGCCAAAAAAGTCCAACCGACAGGGATAGAGAGACCCAGTACTTC. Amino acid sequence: CASSQKSPTDRDRETQYF.

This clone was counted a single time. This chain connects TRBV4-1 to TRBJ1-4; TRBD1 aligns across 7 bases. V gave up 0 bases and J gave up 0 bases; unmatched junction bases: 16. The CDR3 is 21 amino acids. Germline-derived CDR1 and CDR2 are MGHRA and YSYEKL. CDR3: CASSQEIPGGTVLATNEKLFF. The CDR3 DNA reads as TGCGCCAGCAGCCAAGAAATCCCAGGGGGGACGGTATTGGCAACTAATGAAAAACTGTTTTTT.

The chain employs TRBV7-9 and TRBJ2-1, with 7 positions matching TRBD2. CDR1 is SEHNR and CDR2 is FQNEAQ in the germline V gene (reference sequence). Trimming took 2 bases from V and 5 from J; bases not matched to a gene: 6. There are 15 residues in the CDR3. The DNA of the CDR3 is TGTGCCAGCAGCTTAAGGGTCCTAGCGGACAATGAGCAGTTCTTC. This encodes CASSLRVLADNEQFF.

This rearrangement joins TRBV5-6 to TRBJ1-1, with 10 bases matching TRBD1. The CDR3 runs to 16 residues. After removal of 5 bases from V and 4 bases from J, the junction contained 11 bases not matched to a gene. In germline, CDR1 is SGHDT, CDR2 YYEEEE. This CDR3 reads CASSYTPGQGITEAFF. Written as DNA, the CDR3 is TGTGCCAGCAGTTATACTCCGGGACAGGGGATCACTGAAGCTTTCTTT.

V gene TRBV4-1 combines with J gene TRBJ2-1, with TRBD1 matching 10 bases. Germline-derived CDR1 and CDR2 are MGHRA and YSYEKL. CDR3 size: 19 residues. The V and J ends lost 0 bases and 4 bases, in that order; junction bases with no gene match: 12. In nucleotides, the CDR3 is TGCGCCAGCAGCCAAGAGGAGACAGGGGGCGGCTTTTTGTACAATGAGCAGTTCTTC. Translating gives CASSQEETGGGFLYNEQFF.

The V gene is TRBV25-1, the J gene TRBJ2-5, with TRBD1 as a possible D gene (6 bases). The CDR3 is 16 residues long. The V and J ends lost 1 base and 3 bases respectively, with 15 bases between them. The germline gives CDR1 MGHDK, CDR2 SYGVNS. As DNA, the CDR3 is TGTGCCAGCAGTGAATTGGCTGGGGGCAGGGAAGAGACCCAGTACTTC. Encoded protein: CASSELAGGREETQYF.

The CDR3 DNA reads TGCGCCAGCAGCTTACTAGCGGGAGTTCCGCGGGGTGAGCAGTTCTTC. Translated, it gives CASSLLAGVPRGEQFF. V is TRBV5-1 and J is TRBJ2-1, with TRBD2 matching 11 bases. The CDR3 spans 16 residues. Germline CDR1 SGHRS, CDR2 YFSETQ. V shed 2 bases and J 9 bases; nucleotides not matched to a gene: 10.

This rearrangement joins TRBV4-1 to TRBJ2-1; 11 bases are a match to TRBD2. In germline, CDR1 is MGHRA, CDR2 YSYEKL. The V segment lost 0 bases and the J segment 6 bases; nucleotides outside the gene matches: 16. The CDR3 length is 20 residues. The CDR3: CASSQDGPGVAGGPRNEQFF. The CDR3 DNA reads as TGCGCCAGCAGCCAAGATGGCCCTGGGGTAGCGGGAGGGCCGCGCAATGAGCAGTTCTTC.

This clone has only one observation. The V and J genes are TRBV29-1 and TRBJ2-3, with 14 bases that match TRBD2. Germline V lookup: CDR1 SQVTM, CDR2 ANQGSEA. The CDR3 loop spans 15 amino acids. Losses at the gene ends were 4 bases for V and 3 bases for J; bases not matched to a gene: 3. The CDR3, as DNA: TGCAGCGTTGTCGGGACTAGCGGGAGTACAGATACGCAGTATTTT. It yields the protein CSVVGTSGSTDTQYF.

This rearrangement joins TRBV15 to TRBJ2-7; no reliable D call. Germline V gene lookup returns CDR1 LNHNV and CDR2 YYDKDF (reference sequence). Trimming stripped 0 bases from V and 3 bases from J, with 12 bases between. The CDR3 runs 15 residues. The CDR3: CATSRDRSAHYEQYF. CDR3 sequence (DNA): TGTGCCACCAGCAGAGATCGCAGCGCCCACTACGAGCAGTACTTC. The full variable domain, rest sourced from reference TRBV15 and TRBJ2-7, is DAMVIQNPRYQVTQFGKPVTLSCSQTLNHNVMYWYQQKSSQAPKLLFHYYDKDFNNEADTPDNFQSRRPNTSFCFLDIRSPGLGDTAMYLCATSRDRSAHYEQYFGPGTRLTVT.

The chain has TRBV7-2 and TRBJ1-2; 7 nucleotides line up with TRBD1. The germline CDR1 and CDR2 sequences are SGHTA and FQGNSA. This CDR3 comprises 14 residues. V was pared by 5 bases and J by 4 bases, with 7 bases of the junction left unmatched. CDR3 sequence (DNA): TGTGCCAGCAGCATGGACAGGAGTGGCTATGGCTACACCTTC. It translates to CASSMDRSGYGYTF. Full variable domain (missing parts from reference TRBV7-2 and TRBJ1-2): GAGVSQSPSNKVTEKGKDVELRCDPISGHTALYWYRQSLGQGLEFLIYFQGNSAPDKSGLPSDRFSAERTGGSVSTLTIQRTQQEDSAVYLCASSMDRSGYGYTFGSGTRLTVV.

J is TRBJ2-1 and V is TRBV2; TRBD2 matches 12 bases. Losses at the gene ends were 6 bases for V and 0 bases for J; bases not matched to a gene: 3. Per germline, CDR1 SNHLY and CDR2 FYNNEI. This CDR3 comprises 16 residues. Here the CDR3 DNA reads TGTGCCAGCAGACTAGCGGGAGGCCTCTCCTACAATGAGCAGTTCTTC. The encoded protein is CASRLAGGLSYNEQFF.

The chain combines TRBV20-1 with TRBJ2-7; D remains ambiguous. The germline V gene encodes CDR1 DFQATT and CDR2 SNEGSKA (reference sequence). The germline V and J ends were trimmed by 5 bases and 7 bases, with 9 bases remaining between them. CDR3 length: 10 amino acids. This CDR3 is CSALTGEQYF. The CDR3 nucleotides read TGCAGTGCTCTTACGGGTGAGCAGTACTTC.

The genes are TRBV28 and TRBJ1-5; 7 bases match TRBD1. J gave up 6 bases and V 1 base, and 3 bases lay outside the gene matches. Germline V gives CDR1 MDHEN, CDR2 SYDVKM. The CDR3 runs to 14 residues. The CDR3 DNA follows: TGTGCCAGCAGTTTATCGGCAGGGGGTCAGCCCCAGCATTTT. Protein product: CASSLSAGGQPQHF. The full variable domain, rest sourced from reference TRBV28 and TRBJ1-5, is DVKVTQSSRYLVKRTGEKVFLECVQDMDHENMFWYRQDPGLGLRLIYFSYDVKMKEKGDIPEGYSVSREKKERFSLILESASTNQTSMYLCASSLSAGGQPQHFGDGTRLSIL.

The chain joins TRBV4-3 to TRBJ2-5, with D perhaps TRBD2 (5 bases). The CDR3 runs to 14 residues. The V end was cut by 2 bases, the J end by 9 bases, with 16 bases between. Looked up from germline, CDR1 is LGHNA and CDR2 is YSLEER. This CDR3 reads CASSQTDSSEAQYF. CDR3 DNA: TGCGCCAGCAGCCAAACCGACTCATCGGAGGCCCAGTACTTC.

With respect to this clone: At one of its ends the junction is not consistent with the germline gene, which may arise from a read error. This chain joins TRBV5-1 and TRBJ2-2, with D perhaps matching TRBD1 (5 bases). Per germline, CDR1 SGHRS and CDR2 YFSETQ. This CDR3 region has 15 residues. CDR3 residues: CASSLVKGNTRELFF. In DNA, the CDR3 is TGCGCCAGCAGCTTGGTGAAGGGGAACACCAGGGAGCTGTTTTTT.